The T cell receptor (beta chain) under discussion was sequenced for a study of blood T cell repertoires in COVID-19. Study at large: From the United States, Italy and Spain came samples of acute and convalescent COVID-19.

Participants came from 20 to 25 US areas, aged roughly 18 to 89 years. Germline CDR1 reads MNHEY; CDR2 reads SMNVEV (reference sequence). The CDR3 covers 14 residues. The junction had 5 bases not matched to a gene; V was cut back by 6 bases and J by 4 bases. In the study's own analysis: Reference gene primers were amplified, and this amplification served to estimate nucleated cell counts. Generated by immunoSEQ multiplex PCR, the TCRdb table keeps only in-frame clones and is missing some. The DNA gave D and trimming, while V, J and clone size come from that table. The data contain approximately 150,000 clones, approximately 90% of them seen just once; the ten biggest clones take up roughly 4%.

The specimen sequenced was PBMCs or T cells enriched from blood (not recorded which). The receptor comes from a middle-aged woman who had been exposed to COVID-19. V is TRBV27 and J is TRBJ1-4; TRBD1 aligns across 7 bases. DNA for the CDR3: TGTGCCAGCAGGGACAGGACCCTTAATGAAAAACTGTTTTTT. It codes for CASRDRTLNEKLFF.